Shown below are 20 T cell receptor beta chains from a single sample sequenced in a study of blood T cell repertoires in COVID-19. Here immunoSEQ multiplex PCR was the method, and the copy in TCRdb shows in-frame clones only, minus some. The table lists 120,000 or so clones, 55% to 70% of them singletons. The sample was peripheral blood. The origin of the receptors is a woman in her sixties or seventies with acute or convalescent COVID-19.

The chain uses TRBV7-9 and TRBJ2-1; 10 nucleotides line up with TRBD2. The CDR3 is 16 amino acids. Germline-derived CDR1 and CDR2 are SEHNR and FQNEAQ (reference sequence). The junction had 7 bases not matched to a gene; V was cut back by 1 base and J by 7 bases. CDR3 loop: CASSLVRLAGVNEQFF. The CDR3 nucleotides read TGTGCCAGCAGCTTAGTACGTCTAGCGGGAGTGAATGAGCAGTTCTTC.

The chain recombines TRBV6-5 with TRBJ1-2; TRBD1 agrees at 8 bases. Per germline, CDR1 MNHEY and CDR2 SVGAGI. The CDR3 contains 14 residues. J gave up 7 bases and V 6 bases, and 10 bases lay outside the gene matches. The CDR3 loop is CASRAGGGMRGYTF. CDR3 DNA: TGTGCCAGCAGGGCAGGGGGCGGGATGCGTGGCTACACCTTC.

The chain combines TRBV7-8 with TRBJ2-1, with 8 bases lining up with TRBD2. Germline CDR1 is SGHVS and CDR2 is FQNEAQ. The V segment lost 6 bases and the J segment 6 bases; nucleotides outside the gene matches: 10. The CDR3 spans 15 residues. CDR3 region: CASRIQRGPGNEQFF. CDR3 in DNA: TGTGCCAGCAGGATTCAGCGGGGGCCTGGCAATGAGCAGTTCTTC.

The chain joins TRBV2 to TRBJ1-4, with 8 bases matching TRBD1. V was pared by 8 bases and J by 1 base, with 12 bases of the junction left unmatched. CDR3 length: 17 amino acids. Germline V gives CDR1 SNHLY, CDR2 FYNNEI. The CDR3 DNA reads as TGTGCCAGCCGAGGGACAGGCCCCCGAGGAACTAATGAAAAACTGTTTTTT. It is translated as CASRGTGPRGTNEKLFF.

There are many counts of this clone. The chain recombines TRBV6-1 with TRBJ2-1; no reliable D call. Per germline, CDR1 MNHNS and CDR2 SASEGT. Deletions cut 1 base from V and 0 bases from J, with 13 bases between. This CDR3 spans 17 amino acids. In DNA form, the CDR3 reads TGTGCCAGCAGTGAAGTTCTGTACCGTAGCTCCTACAATGAGCAGTTCTTC. Residues: CASSEVLYRSSYNEQFF.

This clone is a singleton in its sample. The V call is TRBV9, the J call TRBJ2-7; TRBD2 matches at 11 bases. The CDR3 has 16 residues. Germline V CDR1 and CDR2: SGDLS, YYNGEE. With V trimmed by 4 bases and J by 0 bases, 6 bases remained unmatched. CDR3 amino acids: CASSIGLAGSSYEQYF. The CDR3 DNA sequence: TGTGCCAGCAGCATCGGACTAGCGGGTAGCTCCTACGAGCAGTACTTC.

The chain is built from TRBV19 and TRBJ2-5; 8 bases are a match to TRBD2. Germline trimming cut 1 base from V and 5 bases from J; bases unmatched to any gene: 6. Germline CDR1 is LNHDA and CDR2 is SQIVND (reference sequence). The CDR3 is 15 residues long. CDR3: CASSIGGTSRETQYF. The CDR3, as DNA: TGTGCCAGTAGTATAGGGGGGACTAGTCGTGAGACCCAGTACTTC.

The CDR3: CSAIEGQGFGEQYF. The CDR3 nucleotides read TGCAGTGCTATTGAAGGACAGGGTTTTGGCGAGCAGTACTTC. This chain joins TRBV20-1 and TRBJ2-7; the match to TRBD1 covers 8 bases. After removal of 4 bases from V and 6 bases from J, the junction contained 11 bases not matched to a gene. The CDR3 runs 14 residues. The germline CDR1 and CDR2 sequences are DFQATT and SNEGSKA (reference sequence).

J is TRBJ1-6 and V is TRBV4-1; 8 bases map to TRBD1. Per the germline V gene, CDR1 is MGHRA and CDR2 is YSYEKL. The CDR3 runs 18 residues. V gave up 0 bases and J gave up 12 bases; unmatched junction bases: 16. CDR3 region: CASSQELSGGFAVLPLHF. DNA of the CDR3: TGCGCCAGCAGCCAAGAACTATCAGGGGGCTTCGCGGTTTTACCCCTCCACTTT.

V and J are TRBV10-1 and TRBJ2-7; 7 bases fit TRBD2. Germline V gives CDR1 WNHNN, CDR2 SYGVQD (reference sequence). This CDR3 region has 15 residues. The ends lost 3 bases at V and 2 bases at J; junction bases unmatched: 7. CDR3 nucleotide sequence: TGCGCCAGCAGTGACACAGCGGGAACAACCTACGAGCAGTACTTC. This gives the protein CASSDTAGTTYEQYF.

This clone showed up just a few times. The V and J genes are TRBV19 and TRBJ2-5, with a possible D match to TRBD2 (6 bases). The length of the CDR3 is 16 residues. In germline, CDR1 is LNHDA, CDR2 SQIVND (reference sequence). V lost 6 bases to trimming and J lost 4 bases, with 21 bases between them. This chain's CDR3 is CASSPFSSEGRETQYF. The CDR3 region has the DNA TGTGCCAGTAGCCCCTTTTCTAGCGAAGGTCGAGAGACCCAGTACTTC. Filled out from reference TRBV19 and TRBJ2-5, the complete variable domain reads DGGITQSPKYLFRKEGQNVTLSCEQNLNHDAMYWYRQDPGQGLRLIYYSQIVNDFQKGDIAEGYSVSREKKESFPLTVTSAQKNPTAFYLCASSPFSSEGRETQYFGPGTRLLVL.

The chain couples TRBV10-3 to TRBJ2-7; D may be TRBD2 (6 bases). Germline V gene sequence: CDR1 ENHRY, CDR2 SYGVKD. V lost 8 bases to trimming and J lost 2 bases, with 13 bases between them. The CDR3 has 13 residues. The CDR3 DNA sequence: TGTGCCATCGCCATGCGGGGCCCCTACGAGCAGTACTTC. It yields the protein CAIAMRGPYEQYF.

The chain is built from TRBV19 and TRBJ2-3; 7 nucleotides line up with TRBD2. Germline CDR1 LNHDA, CDR2 SQIVND (reference sequence). The CDR3 sequence is 14 residues long. The V gene end was trimmed by 4 bases and the J gene end by 5 bases; junction bases not matched to a gene: 6. The CDR3 sequence is CASSTTSRLDTQYF. DNA of the CDR3: TGTGCCAGTAGTACGACTAGCCGGTTAGATACGCAGTATTTT.

This clone was observed a handful of times. This chain links TRBV7-9 with TRBJ2-5; D not certain. The CDR3 length is 14 residues. Looked up from germline, CDR1 is SEHNR and CDR2 is FQNEAQ (reference sequence). Deletions cut 1 base from V and 1 base from J, with 7 bases between. CDR3 sequence reads: CASSLGTFQETQYF. CDR3 nucleotides: TGTGCCAGCAGCTTAGGAACATTCCAAGAGACCCAGTACTTC.

The chain carries TRBV27 and TRBJ1-4, with 9 nucleotides matching TRBD1. Germline V gene sequence: CDR1 MNHEY, CDR2 SMNVEV (reference sequence). CDR3 length: 15 amino acids. V was pared by 5 bases and J by 10 bases, with 11 bases of the junction left unmatched. The CDR3 region has the DNA TGTGCCAGCAGTGCCTCCGGGACAGGGATAGGAAAACTGTTTTTT. Protein: CASSASGTGIGKLFF.

V usage is TRBV14 and J usage is TRBJ1-6, with D hard to call. The CDR3 consists of 14 residues. Germline lookup yields CDR1 SGHDN and CDR2 FVKESK. Trimming removed 0 bases at V and 7 bases at J, with 7 bases between. CDR3 in amino acids: CASSQEAGNSPLHF. As DNA, the CDR3 is TGTGCCAGCAGCCAAGAGGCGGGGAATTCACCCCTCCACTTT.

The chain recombines TRBV7-9 with TRBJ1-1, with a tentative D call TRBD1 (6 bases). V was shortened by 2 bases and J by 10 bases, with 11 bases between the two germline ends. The CDR3 contains 12 residues. Germline V gene lookup returns CDR1 SEHNR and CDR2 FQNEAQ (reference sequence). CDR3 amino acids: CASSLYQGPAFF. In DNA, the CDR3 is TGTGCCAGCAGCTTATACCAGGGGCCAGCTTTCTTT.

The chain has TRBV27 and TRBJ2-2, with 10 bases that match TRBD1. The CDR3 loop spans 16 amino acids. Per germline, CDR1 MNHEY and CDR2 SMNVEV (reference sequence). V lost 4 bases and J lost 4; bases outside the gene matches: 6. The CDR3 region has the DNA TGTGCCAGCAGTTCCGACAGGGGGCTTTCCACCGGGGAGCTGTTTTTT. Its protein is CASSSDRGLSTGELFF.

The genes are TRBV14 and TRBJ1-2, with a weak D call TRBD1 (6 bases). The germline V gene encodes CDR1 SGHDN and CDR2 FVKESK. Trimming took 5 bases from V and 7 from J, leaving 20 bases between them. CDR3 length equals 15 residues. CDR3 sequence: CASSAGAVAGLGYTF. CDR3 coding DNA: TGTGCCAGCAGCGCAGGGGCTGTGGCAGGGCTTGGCTACACCTTC.

This chain links TRBV24-1 with TRBJ2-3; D might be TRBD2 (5 bases). Germline CDR1 reads KGHDR; CDR2 reads SFDVKD. The CDR3 length is 16 residues. V was trimmed by 2 bases and J by 0 bases, leaving 11 bases between them. The CDR3 DNA follows: TGTGCCACCAGTGATTCCACCGGGGTTAGCACAGATACGCAGTATTTT. Its translation is CATSDSTGVSTDTQYF.